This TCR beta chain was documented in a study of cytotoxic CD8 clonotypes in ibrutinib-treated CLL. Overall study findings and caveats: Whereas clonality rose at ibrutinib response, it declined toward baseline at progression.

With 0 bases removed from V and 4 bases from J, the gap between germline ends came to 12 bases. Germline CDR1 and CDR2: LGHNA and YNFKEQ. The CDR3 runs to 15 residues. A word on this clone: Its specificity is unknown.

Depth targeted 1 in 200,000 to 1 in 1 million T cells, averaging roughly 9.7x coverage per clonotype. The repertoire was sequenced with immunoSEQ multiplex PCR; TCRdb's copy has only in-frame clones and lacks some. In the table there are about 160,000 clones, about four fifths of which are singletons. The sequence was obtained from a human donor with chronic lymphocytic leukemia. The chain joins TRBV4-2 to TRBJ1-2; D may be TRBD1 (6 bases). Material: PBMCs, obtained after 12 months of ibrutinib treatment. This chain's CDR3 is CASSQEQGGVYGYTF. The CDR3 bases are TGTGCCAGCAGCCAAGAACAGGGAGGGGTCTATGGCTACACCTTC.